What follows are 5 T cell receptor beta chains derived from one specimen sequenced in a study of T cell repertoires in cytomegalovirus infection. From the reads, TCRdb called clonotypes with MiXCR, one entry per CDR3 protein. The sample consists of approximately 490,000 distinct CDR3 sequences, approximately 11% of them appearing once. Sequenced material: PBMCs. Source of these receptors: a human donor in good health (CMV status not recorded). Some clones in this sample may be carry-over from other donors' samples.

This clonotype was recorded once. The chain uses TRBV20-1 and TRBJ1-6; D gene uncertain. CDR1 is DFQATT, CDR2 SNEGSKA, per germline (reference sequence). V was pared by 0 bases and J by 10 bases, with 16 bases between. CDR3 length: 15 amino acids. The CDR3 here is CSARDGKIEPSPLHF. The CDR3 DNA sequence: TGCAGTGCTAGAGACGGGAAGATCGAGCCCTCACCCCTCCACTTT.

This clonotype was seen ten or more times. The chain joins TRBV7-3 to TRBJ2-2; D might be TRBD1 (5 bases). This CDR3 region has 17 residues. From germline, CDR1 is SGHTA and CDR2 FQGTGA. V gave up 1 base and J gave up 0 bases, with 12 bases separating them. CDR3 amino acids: CASSLNPTDANTGELFF. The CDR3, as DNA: TGTGCCAGCAGCTTAAACCCGACAGATGCGAACACCGGGGAGCTGTTTTTT.

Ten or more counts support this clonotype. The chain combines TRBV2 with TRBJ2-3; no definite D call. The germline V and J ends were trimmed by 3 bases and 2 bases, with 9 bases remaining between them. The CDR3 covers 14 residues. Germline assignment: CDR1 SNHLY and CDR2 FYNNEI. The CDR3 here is CASSEESLTDTQYF. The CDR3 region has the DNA TGTGCCAGCAGTGAGGAGAGCCTCACAGATACGCAGTATTTT.

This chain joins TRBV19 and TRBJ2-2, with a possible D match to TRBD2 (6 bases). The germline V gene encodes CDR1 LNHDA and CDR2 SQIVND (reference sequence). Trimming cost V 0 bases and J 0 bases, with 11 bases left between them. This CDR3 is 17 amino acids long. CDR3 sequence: CASSIDLLATNTGELFF. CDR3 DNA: TGTGCCAGTAGTATAGATCTTCTAGCGACGAACACCGGGGAGCTGTTTTTT.

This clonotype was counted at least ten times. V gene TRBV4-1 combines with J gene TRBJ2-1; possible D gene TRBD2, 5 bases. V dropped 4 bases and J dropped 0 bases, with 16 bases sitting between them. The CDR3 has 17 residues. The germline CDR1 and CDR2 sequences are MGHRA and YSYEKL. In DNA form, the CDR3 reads TGCGCCAGCAGCCCGTCGGGCGGGTGGAGCTCCTACAATGAGCAGTTCTTC. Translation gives CASSPSGGWSSYNEQFF.